What follows are 18 T cell receptor beta chains derived from one specimen sequenced in a study of OX40 agonist ivuxolimab in advanced cancers. Sequenced by immunoSEQ multiplex PCR; TCRdb stores in-frame clones only, minus some. The sample consists of 80,000 to 85,000 clones, about 86% of them appearing once. The input for sequencing was CD4+ or CD8+ T cells sorted from blood, taken in a trial of the OX40 agonist ivuxolimab. The origin of the receptors is an adult with an advanced solid tumor such as melanoma, head and neck, liver or kidney cancer.

J is TRBJ2-1 and V is TRBV7-9; 9 bases line up with TRBD2. Germline CDR1 SEHNR, CDR2 FQNEAQ (reference sequence). CDR3 size: 19 residues. The V segment lost 7 bases and the J segment 2 bases; nucleotides outside the gene matches: 18. The CDR3 sequence: CASTKFRLAGLTPYNEQFF. The CDR3 DNA reads TGTGCCAGCACTAAATTCCGGCTAGCGGGACTTACCCCCTACAATGAGCAGTTCTTC.

The genes are TRBV6-5 and TRBJ2-7, with D hard to call. There are 15 residues in the CDR3. The ends were cut back, 0 bases at V and 0 bases at J, with 9 bases in the middle. CDR1 MNHEY and CDR2 SVGAGI come from the germline V gene. CDR3 coding DNA: TGTGCCAGCAGTTACTCGACACGCTTCTCCTACGAGCAGTACTTC. Encoded protein: CASSYSTRFSYEQYF.

The rearrangement links TRBV14 to TRBJ2-1, with a tentative D call TRBD1 (5 bases). Germline V gives CDR1 SGHDN, CDR2 FVKESK. Between the trimmed V and J ends, which lost 3 bases and 4 bases, there was a span of 10 bases. This CDR3 has 14 residues. The CDR3 coding sequence is TGTGCCAGCAGCCATGCACAGGTTTACAATGAGCAGTTCTTC. This sequence encodes CASSHAQVYNEQFF. The whole variable domain, remainder taken from reference TRBV14 and TRBJ2-1, is EAGVTQFPSHSVIEKGQTVTLRCDPISGHDNLYWYRRVMGKEIKFLLHFVKESKQDESGMPNNRFLAERTGGTYSTLKVQPAELEDSGVYFCASSHAQVYNEQFFGPGTRLTVL.

The J gene is TRBJ2-1, the V gene TRBV11-2, with TRBD2 matching over 10 bases. CDR3 length: 14 amino acids. With V trimmed by 4 bases and J by 7 bases, 4 bases remained unmatched. Germline V gives CDR1 SGHAT, CDR2 FQNNGV. Here the CDR3 reads CASSSLAGRNEQFF. CDR3 coding DNA: TGTGCCAGCAGCTCACTAGCGGGGCGGAATGAGCAGTTCTTC.

This chain joins TRBV19 and TRBJ1-2, with 8 positions matching TRBD1. From germline, CDR1 is LNHDA and CDR2 SQIVND (reference sequence). CDR3 size: 15 residues. V lost 4 bases, J lost 2 bases, and 6 bases stayed unmatched. Written as DNA, the CDR3 is TGTGCCAGTAGTACCGGGACAGGACAGAACTATGGCTACACCTTC. Translated, it gives CASSTGTGQNYGYTF.

The chain joins TRBV7-3 to TRBJ1-6, with 7 bases matching TRBD1. This CDR3 comprises 15 residues. Trimming removed 5 bases from V and 3 bases from J; junction bases left unmatched: 4. The germline CDR1 and CDR2 sequences are SGHTA and FQGTGA. This chain's CDR3 is CASSRTGDYNSPLHF. In DNA form, the CDR3 reads TGTGCCAGCAGCCGGACAGGAGACTATAATTCACCCCTCCACTTT. Full variable domain (remainder filled in from reference TRBV7-3 and TRBJ1-6): GAGVSQTPSNKVTEKGKYVELRCDPISGHTALYWYRQSLGQGPEFLIYFQGTGAADDSGLPNDRFFAVRPEGSVSTLKIQRTERGDSAVYLCASSRTGDYNSPLHFGNGTRLTVT.

V is TRBV2 and J is TRBJ2-5; the D call may be TRBD1 or TRBD2 (5 bases each). CDR3 length: 13 amino acids. The germline V gene encodes CDR1 SNHLY and CDR2 FYNNEI. Trimming took 4 bases from V and 5 from J, leaving 11 bases between them. CDR3 protein: CASSVGTVETQYF. The CDR3 bases are TGTGCCAGCAGTGTCGGGACCGTCGAGACCCAGTACTTC. The whole variable domain, filled in from reference TRBV2 and TRBJ2-5, reads EPEVTQTPSHQVTQMGQEVILRCVPISNHLYFYWYRQILGQKVEFLVSFYNNEISEKSEIFDDQFSVERPDGSNFTLKIRSTKLEDSAMYFCASSVGTVETQYFGPGTRLLVL.

This clone was seen more than once but under ten times. V and J are TRBV27 and TRBJ2-7; TRBD1 aligns across 8 bases. J gave up 0 bases and V 6 bases, and 4 bases lay outside the gene matches. Per germline, CDR1 MNHEY and CDR2 SMNVEV (reference sequence). There are 14 residues in the CDR3. The CDR3 DNA reads TGTGCCAGCAGACGGACAGGGAGCTCCTACGAGCAGTACTTC. Translating it yields CASRRTGSSYEQYF.

The CDR3 sequence: CATSGPKGRYGYTF. The CDR3 DNA follows: TGTGCCACCTCGGGGCCCAAGGGTCGCTATGGCTACACCTTC. V and J are TRBV7-8 and TRBJ1-2, with D tentatively TRBD1 (5 bases). V was clipped by 10 bases and J by 4 bases, with 19 bases between them. Germline values: CDR1 SGHVS, CDR2 FQNEAQ. There are 14 residues in the CDR3.

The J gene is TRBJ1-1, the V gene TRBV6-6; the D is unclear. The germline CDR1 and CDR2 sequences are MNHNY and SVGAGI (reference sequence). This CDR3 has 14 residues. The germline V and J ends were trimmed by 4 bases and 3 bases, with 12 bases remaining between them. CDR3 DNA sequence: TGTGCCAGCAGTTTGGGCGGGGAATACACTGAAGCTTTCTTT. Amino acid sequence: CASSLGGEYTEAFF.

V gene TRBV5-1 combines with J gene TRBJ2-5, with D possibly being TRBD2 (6 bases). With 7 bases removed from V and 4 bases from J, the gap between germline ends came to 17 bases. Germline lookup yields CDR1 SGHRS and CDR2 YFSETQ. The CDR3 extends over 14 amino acids. CDR3 region: CASSTGSRRETQYF. Here the CDR3 DNA reads TGCGCCAGCTCCACCGGGAGCAGGAGAGAGACCCAGTACTTC.

The chain has TRBV7-9 and TRBJ1-1; D gene unclear. Germline V gives CDR1 SEHNR, CDR2 FQNEAQ (reference sequence). Trimming took off 3 bases at V and 4 bases at J, with 3 bases between the two ends. The CDR3 loop spans 11 amino acids. The CDR3 DNA follows: TGTGCCAGCAGCTTTACCACTGAAGCTTTCTTT. Residues: CASSFTTEAFF. Supplemented by reference TRBV7-9 and TRBJ1-1, the full variable domain reads DTGVSQNPRHKITKRGQNVTFRCDPISEHNRLYWYRQTLGQGPEFLTYFQNEAQLEKSRLLSDRFSAERPKGSFSTLEIQRTEQGDSAMYLCASSFTTEAFFGQGTRLTVV.

This clone appeared a few times. The chain combines TRBV7-2 with TRBJ2-3, with unresolved D. Between the trimmed V and J ends, which lost 3 bases and 4 bases, there was a span of 8 bases. CDR1 is SGHTA and CDR2 is FQGNSA in the germline V gene. The CDR3 totals 13 residues. The CDR3 nucleotides read TGTGCCAGCAGCTTCCTTGGGGCAGATACGCAGTATTTT. As protein: CASSFLGADTQYF.

This chain uses TRBV28 with TRBJ1-4, with 7 bases identical to TRBD1. Germline V gene sequence: CDR1 MDHEN, CDR2 SYDVKM. V dropped 6 bases and J dropped 8; count of bases not matched to a gene: 9. This CDR3 contains 14 residues. The DNA for the CDR3 is TGTGCCAGCAGACCCAGGACAGGCCGAGAAAAACTGTTTTTT. Translation: CASRPRTGREKLFF.

V and J are TRBV27 and TRBJ2-1, with a tentative D call TRBD2 (6 bases). Trimming pared 3 bases from V and 1 base from J, leaving 13 bases between. Per germline, CDR1 MNHEY and CDR2 SMNVEV (reference sequence). The CDR3 length is 16 residues. The CDR3 protein is CASSFSGDWSYNEQFF. Here the CDR3 DNA reads TGTGCCAGCAGTTTCTCGGGGGATTGGTCCTACAATGAGCAGTTCTTC.

The rearrangement links TRBV7-8 to TRBJ2-3; TRBD2 aligns across 12 bases. V shed 1 base and J 4 bases; nucleotides not matched to a gene: 6. Germline V gene lookup returns CDR1 SGHVS and CDR2 FQNEAQ. CDR3 size: 17 residues. This chain's CDR3 is CASSLGTSGRSPDTQYF. The CDR3, as DNA: TGTGCCAGCAGCTTAGGAACTAGCGGGAGGTCCCCAGATACGCAGTATTTT.

This clone was observed a handful of times. V and J are TRBV4-1 and TRBJ2-7; TRBD1 aligns across 11 bases. Germline trimming cut 4 bases from V and 0 bases from J; bases unmatched to any gene: 2. This CDR3 contains 15 residues. The germline V gene has CDR1 MGHRA and CDR2 YSYEKL. CDR3 DNA: TGCGCCAGCAGCCGAGGACAGGGGGCCTCCTACGAGCAGTACTTC. Its translation is CASSRGQGASYEQYF.

The count of this clone is one. The rearrangement joins TRBV5-1 to TRBJ2-5; D is unclear. Germline V lookup: CDR1 SGHRS, CDR2 YFSETQ. CDR3 length equals 11 residues. With 3 bases removed from V and 5 bases from J, the gap between germline ends came to 5 bases. The CDR3 nucleotides read TGCGCCAGCAGCTCGTCGGAGACCCAGTACTTC. Amino acids: CASSSSETQYF.